Shown below are 17 T cell receptor beta chains from a single sample sequenced in a study of identical twins. TCRdb re-called the 5' RACE reads through MiXCR, storing one row per CDR3 protein. The sample consists of about 280,000 distinct CDR3 sequences, 8% to 9% of them appearing once. This sample was shared with a second study, whose subject was yellow fever vaccine responses in identical twins.

The sample taken for sequencing was memory (CD45RO+) T cells sorted from blood. Receptors were obtained from a woman aged 18 to 35 in good health.

This clonotype has ten or more counts. V usage is TRBV7-9 and J usage is TRBJ2-7, with a weak D call TRBD1 (6 bases). The CDR3 has 12 amino acids. Germline V lookup: CDR1 SEHNR, CDR2 FQNEAQ (reference sequence). V lost 7 bases to trimming and J lost 7 bases, with 14 bases between them. CDR3 sequence: CASNTNREEQYF. The CDR3 DNA sequence: TGTGCCAGCAACACAAACAGGGAGGAGCAGTACTTC. Combining the CDR3 with reference TRBV7-9 and TRBJ2-7 gives the whole variable domain DTGVSQNPRHKITKRGQNVTFRCDPISEHNRLYWYRQTLGQGPEFLTYFQNEAQLEKSRLLSDRFSAERPKGSFSTLEIQRTEQGDSAMYLCASNTNREEQYFGPGTRLTVT.

This clonotype was observed at least ten times. The chain has TRBV6-5 and TRBJ1-1, with 8 bases fitting TRBD1. The CDR3 has 12 residues. From germline, CDR1 is MNHEY and CDR2 SVGAGI. With 10 bases clipped from V and 7 bases from J, the junction kept 8 bases outside the gene matches. The CDR3 sequence: CATGQGSVEAFF. The DNA of the CDR3 is TGTGCCACTGGACAGGGATCAGTTGAAGCTTTCTTT.

This clonotype was found many times. The chain combines TRBV6-1 with TRBJ2-3; TRBD2 agrees at 10 bases. This CDR3 comprises 15 residues. V trimming: 6 bases; J trimming: 4 bases; junction bases outside the gene matches: 7. Germline CDR1 is MNHNS and CDR2 is SASEGT. The CDR3 nucleotides are TGTGCCAGCAGACACCCGACTAGCGGGCCAGATACGCAGTATTTT. It is translated as CASRHPTSGPDTQYF.

This clonotype was found many times. V is TRBV2 and J is TRBJ2-1; 13 bases line up with TRBD2. Looked up from germline, CDR1 is SNHLY and CDR2 is FYNNEI. This CDR3 is 16 amino acids long. With 5 bases clipped from V and 4 bases from J, the junction kept 5 bases outside the gene matches. CDR3 nucleotide sequence: TGTGCCAGCAGTCCACCGGGACTAGCGGGATACAATGAGCAGTTCTTC. The encoded protein is CASSPPGLAGYNEQFF.

This clonotype was seen at least ten times. The chain couples TRBV10-1 to TRBJ2-3; 9 bases match TRBD1. Per the germline V gene, CDR1 is WNHNN and CDR2 is SYGVQD (reference sequence). Trimming removed 6 bases from V and 5 bases from J; junction bases left unmatched: 9. The CDR3 sequence is 15 residues long. The CDR3 DNA follows: TGCGCCAGCAGCCCCGGGACAGGGCCCGGAGATACGCAGTATTTT. Its translation: CASSPGTGPGDTQYF.

This clonotype was observed many times. V usage is TRBV12-3 or TRBV12-4 and J usage is TRBJ2-5; possible D gene TRBD2, 5 bases. This CDR3 has 12 amino acids. The V end was cut by 6 bases, the J end by 5 bases, with 10 bases between. The CDR3 loop is CASSRTGETQYF. Here the CDR3 DNA reads TGTGCCAGCAGCCGGACTGGGGAGACCCAGTACTTC.

The genes are TRBV28 and TRBJ1-1; D is possibly TRBD1 (6 bases). The V end was cut by 5 bases, the J end by 4 bases, with 17 bases between. CDR1 MDHEN and CDR2 SYDVKM come from the germline V gene. The CDR3 contains 15 residues. The CDR3 spells CASSPPEGGITEAFF. In DNA, the CDR3 is TGTGCCAGCAGTCCCCCGGAGGGGGGCATCACTGAAGCTTTCTTT.

CDR3 sequence: CASSPHALATLTLEQFF. The CDR3 nucleotides are TGTGCCAGCAGCCCTCACGCACTAGCGACTCTGACTCTTGAGCAGTTCTTC. The chain carries TRBV3-1 and TRBJ2-1; 7 bases fit TRBD2. Unmatched junction bases numbered 18, after V lost 4 bases and J lost 9 bases. CDR3 length equals 17 residues. The germline gives CDR1 LGHDT, CDR2 YNNKEL (reference sequence).

The chain carries TRBV6-4 and TRBJ2-7; D gene uncertain. The CDR3 extends over 8 amino acids. The ends were cut back, 11 bases at V and 3 bases at J, with 2 bases in the middle. Germline V gene lookup returns CDR1 MRHNA and CDR2 SNTAGT. CDR3 amino acids: CAGYEQYF. CDR3 sequence (DNA): TGTGCCGGCTACGAGCAGTACTTC.

This sequence joins TRBV9 and TRBJ2-1; 7 bases fit TRBD2. This CDR3 spans 15 amino acids. The germline V gene has CDR1 SGDLS and CDR2 YYNGEE. V shed 3 bases, J shed 0 bases, and the junction held 3 bases outside the gene matches. The CDR3 DNA reads TGTGCCAGCAGCGCCCGGGACTACTCCTACAATGAGCAGTTCTTC. This gives the protein CASSARDYSYNEQFF.

The V call is TRBV9, the J call TRBJ2-7; 7 bases line up with TRBD2. V shed 3 bases and J 6 bases; nucleotides not matched to a gene: 9. The CDR3 runs to 14 residues. The germline gives CDR1 SGDLS, CDR2 YYNGEE. The CDR3 nucleotides are TGTGCCAGCAGCGGAGGTTTCGGGGGGTGCGAGCAGTACGTC. Protein: CASSGGFGGCEQYV.

The table lists this clonotype with a few counts. The rearrangement links TRBV20-1 to TRBJ1-5; weak D call: TRBD1 (5 bases). CDR1 and CDR2 from the germline V gene are DFQATT and SNEGSKA (reference sequence). V gave up 6 bases and J gave up 2 bases, with 17 bases separating them. This CDR3 is built from 15 residues. The CDR3 coding sequence is TGCAGTGCCCGCCCCGGGGGGGGTGGCAATCAGCCCCAGCATTTT. As protein: CSARPGGGGNQPQHF.

This clonotype was seen a few times. The J gene is TRBJ2-1, the V gene TRBV6-2 or TRBV6-3; D not resolved. From germline, CDR1 is MNHEY and CDR2 SVGEGT. The CDR3 totals 17 residues. Trimming left V 0 bases short and J 0 bases short, with 12 bases between. The CDR3 spells CASSYSPGRSSYNEQFF. In DNA, the CDR3 is TGTGCCAGCAGTTACTCGCCCGGGCGGAGCTCCTACAATGAGCAGTTCTTC.

V usage is TRBV27 and J usage is TRBJ2-7; 10 nucleotides match TRBD1. V shed 5 bases and J 2 bases; nucleotides not matched to a gene: 6. Germline V CDR1 and CDR2: MNHEY, SMNVEV (reference sequence). The CDR3 consists of 15 residues. CDR3 nucleotides: TGTGCCAGCAGTCCCGGGACAGGGGCCACCTACGAGCAGTACGTC. Protein product: CASSPGTGATYEQYV.

V and J are TRBV5-1 and TRBJ2-5; TRBD2 matches at 15 bases. The CDR3 contains 18 residues. Losses at the gene ends were 2 bases for V and 0 bases for J; bases not matched to a gene: 5. CDR1 SGHRS and CDR2 YFSETQ come from the germline V gene. CDR3 amino acids: CASSFGLAGGRDQETQYF. The CDR3 DNA is TGCGCCAGCAGCTTCGGACTAGCGGGGGGGCGGGACCAAGAGACCCAGTACTTC.

The rearrangement joins TRBV5-1 to TRBJ2-3, with TRBD2 matching over 15 bases. V was pared by 4 bases and J by 4 bases, with 7 bases of the junction left unmatched. In germline, CDR1 is SGHRS, CDR2 YFSETQ. CDR3 length equals 17 residues. The CDR3 reads CASSTGLAGGSADTQYF. CDR3 DNA sequence: TGCGCCAGCAGCACGGGACTAGCGGGGGGTTCGGCAGATACGCAGTATTTT.

In its sample, this clonotype was seen many times. The CDR3 loop is CASSLGTEETQYF. The DNA for the CDR3 is TGCGCCAGCAGCTTAGGGACAGAAGAGACCCAGTACTTC. The chain joins TRBV5-1 to TRBJ2-5; 7 bases match TRBD1. Germline V gives CDR1 SGHRS, CDR2 YFSETQ. This CDR3 has 13 residues. V shed 2 bases and J 3 bases; nucleotides not matched to a gene: 1. The whole variable domain, filled in from reference TRBV5-1 and TRBJ2-5, reads KAGVTQTPRYLIKTRGQQVTLSCSPISGHRSVSWYQQTPGQGLQFLFEYFSETQRNKGNFPGRFSGRQFSNSRSEMNVSTLELGDSALYLCASSLGTEETQYFGPGTRLLVL.